The 17 T cell receptor beta chains listed next were all sequenced from one sample in a study of blood T cell repertoires in COVID-19. TCRdb keeps only in-frame clones here, not all; method: immunoSEQ multiplex PCR. The sample has under 300,000 clones, around 90% seen once; the top ten hold roughly 3.7%. Sequencing was carried out using peripheral blood. Receptors were obtained from a woman aged 40-49 years with acute or convalescent COVID-19.

The V and J genes are TRBV19 and TRBJ1-4; 7 bases align to TRBD1. V lost 3 bases, J lost 7 bases, and 11 bases stayed unmatched. CDR3 size: 16 residues. CDR1 and CDR2 (germline): LNHDA, SQIVND (reference sequence). CDR3 sequence (DNA): TGTGCCAGTAGTATGATCCCCCGACAGGGTGGTGAAAAACTGTTTTTT. This codes for CASSMIPRQGGEKLFF.

A note on this clone: At the DNA level, this CDR3 is encoded by other sequences in the same sample as well. The chain links TRBV9 to TRBJ1-1; perhaps TRBD1 as D (5 bases). The ends were cut back, 0 bases at V and 4 bases at J, with 10 bases in the middle. Per germline, CDR1 SGDLS and CDR2 YYNGEE. The CDR3 is 14 residues long. The CDR3 sequence: CASSVGSGGTEAFF. In DNA, the CDR3 is TGTGCCAGCAGCGTAGGATCCGGGGGCACTGAAGCTTTCTTT.

The chain combines TRBV5-1 with TRBJ1-6; TRBD1 matches 10 bases. The V segment lost 3 bases and the J segment 6 bases; nucleotides outside the gene matches: 3. CDR3 length equals 15 residues. The germline gives CDR1 SGHRS, CDR2 YFSETQ. CDR3 in amino acids: CASSSGQGPNSPLHF. CDR3 sequence (DNA): TGCGCCAGCAGCTCGGGACAGGGGCCTAATTCACCCCTCCACTTT.

The chain recombines TRBV19 with TRBJ1-2; D might be TRBD1 (6 bases). Germline assignment: CDR1 LNHDA and CDR2 SQIVND (reference sequence). Trimming cost V 3 bases and J 3 bases, with 11 bases left between them. The CDR3 is 14 amino acids. In DNA, the CDR3 is TGTGCCAGTAGTATCCAGGGGTCGGACTATGGCTACACCTTC. This encodes CASSIQGSDYGYTF.

The chain has TRBV3-1 (or the pseudogene TRBV3-2) and TRBJ2-5; no clear D gene. The V end lost 5 bases, the J end lost 7 bases, and 14 bases lay between the germline ends. This CDR3 has 13 amino acids. CDR1 is LGHDT, CDR2 YNNKEL, per germline (reference sequence). CDR3 bases: TGTGCCAGCAGCTATCAAGCTACGTCGACCCAGTACTTC. Protein product: CASSYQATSTQYF.

This clone was observed a handful of times. The V call is TRBV7-7, the J call TRBJ2-7, with D possibly being TRBD1 (5 bases). The CDR3 is 13 residues long. With 1 base removed from V and 9 bases from J, the gap between germline ends came to 13 bases. Germline V CDR1 and CDR2: SSHAT, FNYEAQ (reference sequence). CDR3 nucleotides: TGTGCCAGCAGCTTAGGACAGCCCCCCAGGCAGTACGTC. As protein: CASSLGQPPRQYV.

The table lists this clone with a few counts. Other DNA sequences in this sample translate to the same CDR3. The chain joins TRBV10-3 to TRBJ1-2; TRBD1 agrees at 12 bases. CDR1 is ENHRY and CDR2 is SYGVKD in the germline V gene. V trimming: 8 bases; J trimming: 3 bases; junction bases outside the gene matches: 4. This CDR3 has 14 residues. The CDR3 spells CAIGGTGGDYGYTF. CDR3 bases: TGTGCCATCGGGGGGACAGGGGGCGACTATGGCTACACCTTC.

The rearrangement joins TRBV18 to TRBJ2-3, with 8 nucleotides matching TRBD2. The CDR3 totals 15 residues. Germline V gene data show CDR1 as KGHSH and CDR2 as LQKENI. The V and J ends lost 3 bases and 8 bases, in that order; junction bases with no gene match: 10. The CDR3 nucleotides read TGTGCCAGCTCACCCGCGGGGGGCCCGCAGGGTACGCAGTATTTT. Protein product: CASSPAGGPQGTQYF.

As DNA, the CDR3 is TGTGCCAGTAGTACGGGCAGCGGACGCTCTGGAAACACCATATATTTT. Protein product: CASSTGSGRSGNTIYF. V gene TRBV19 combines with J gene TRBJ1-3; D gene ambiguous. The V and J ends lost 4 bases and 0 bases respectively, with 13 bases between them. The CDR3 has 16 residues. From germline, CDR1 is LNHDA and CDR2 SQIVND (reference sequence).

The rearrangement links TRBV5-1 to TRBJ1-1; D unresolved. With 4 bases removed from V and 6 bases from J, the gap between germline ends came to 10 bases. The CDR3 is 12 amino acids. Germline values: CDR1 SGHRS, CDR2 YFSETQ. CDR3 sequence reads: CASSLGRSEAFF. The CDR3 bases are TGCGCCAGCAGCCTCGGTCGGTCTGAAGCTTTCTTT.

The rearrangement joins TRBV2 to TRBJ2-5, with TRBD2 identical over 8 bases. Trimming cost V 8 bases and J 1 base; bases outside gene matches: 15. In germline, CDR1 is SNHLY, CDR2 FYNNEI. The length of the CDR3 is 17 residues. The CDR3 spells CASQPPRGGGFQETQYF. CDR3 in DNA: TGTGCCAGCCAACCCCCTCGGGGCGGGGGGTTCCAAGAGACCCAGTACTTC.

This rearrangement joins TRBV5-1 to TRBJ1-2; D gene uncertain. Germline V CDR1 and CDR2: SGHRS, YFSETQ. The CDR3 consists of 15 residues. Trimming shortened V by 0 bases and J by 8 bases, and 17 bases separated the two germline ends. The CDR3 sequence: CASSLEVPGPGGYTF. DNA of the CDR3: TGCGCCAGCAGCTTGGAAGTCCCAGGCCCGGGGGGCTACACCTTC.

The chain combines TRBV5-4 with TRBJ2-3, with 7 positions matching TRBD1. Germline trimming cut 4 bases from V and 2 bases from J; bases unmatched to any gene: 4. The V gene's germline CDR1 is SGHNT and CDR2 YYREEE (reference sequence). The CDR3 loop spans 14 amino acids. The CDR3 sequence is CASSLGQFTDTQYF. The CDR3 nucleotides are TGTGCCAGCAGCCTGGGACAGTTCACAGATACGCAGTATTTT.

For this clone: This same CDR3 is encoded by further DNA sequences in the sample. This chain connects TRBV2 to TRBJ1-1; 9 bases match TRBD1. With 4 bases clipped from V and 5 bases from J, the junction kept 2 bases outside the gene matches. The CDR3 loop spans 13 amino acids. Germline lookup yields CDR1 SNHLY and CDR2 FYNNEI. CDR3 coding DNA: TGTGCCAGCAGTGGACAGGGGGGTACTGAAGCTTTCTTT. Its translation: CASSGQGGTEAFF.

This clone was picked up a small number of times. The chain uses TRBV10-3 and TRBJ1-2; D may be TRBD1 (6 bases). CDR1 ENHRY and CDR2 SYGVKD come from the germline V gene. Trimming left V 0 bases short and J 8 bases short, with 16 bases between. The CDR3 contains 15 residues. The CDR3 spells CAISESNREVGGYTF. As DNA, the CDR3 is TGTGCCATCAGTGAGTCGAACAGGGAAGTTGGCGGCTACACCTTC.

The genes are TRBV29-1 and TRBJ1-5, with 8 bases matching TRBD1. CDR1 SQVTM and CDR2 ANQGSEA come from the germline V gene. The CDR3 has 17 residues. With 3 bases clipped from V and 7 bases from J, the junction kept 17 bases outside the gene matches. CDR3 in DNA: TGCAGCGTTGAGGGGTTTACGGGACAGGTGCTTCGGCAGCCCCAGCATTTT. The encoded protein is CSVEGFTGQVLRQPQHF.

This chain joins TRBV18 and TRBJ1-4, with 8 bases identical to TRBD1. The length of the CDR3 is 16 residues. CDR1 and CDR2 (germline): KGHSH, LQKENI. V lost 6 bases, J lost 5 bases, and 11 bases stayed unmatched. The CDR3 region is CASSPPWTGTNEKLFF. Here the CDR3 DNA reads TGTGCCAGCTCGCCCCCTTGGACAGGGACAAATGAAAAACTGTTTTTT. The variable domain in full, with the rest retrieved from reference TRBV18 and TRBJ1-4, is NAGVMQNPRHLVRRRGQEARLRCSPMKGHSHVYWYRQLPEEGLKFMVYLQKENIIDESGMPKERFSAEFPKEGPSILRIQQVVRGDSAAYFCASSPPWTGTNEKLFFGSGTQLSVL.